This is a list of T cell receptor beta chains from one sample in a study of OX40 agonist ivuxolimab in advanced cancers. This table comes from immunoSEQ multiplex PCR, and its TCRdb copy is limited to in-frame clones, with some not included. The sample holds some 150,000 clones; about 92% are singletons and the top ten take roughly 0.94%. Here the sequenced sample was CD4+ or CD8+ T cells sorted from blood, taken in a trial of the OX40 agonist ivuxolimab. Receptors originate from an adult with an advanced solid tumor such as melanoma, head and neck, liver or kidney cancer. CDR3s include the opening cysteine and the closing phenylalanine or tryptophan. The D gene is left open where the match is weak. Clone size, where shown, is once, few, many, or a class for clones that have expanded.

D: TRBD2
J: TRBJ2-7
size: .
V: TRBV6-5
CDR3: CASSWGGRWYEQYF
DNA: TGTGCCAGCAGCTGGGGGGGGAGGTGGTACGAGCAGTACTTC

D: TRBD1
J: TRBJ2-3
size: .
V: TRBV28
CDR3: CASSSTGDGVDTQYF
DNA: TGTGCCAGCAGTTCGACAGGGGATGGGGTCGATACGCAGTATTTT

D: .
J: TRBJ1-1
size: few
V: TRBV5-1
CDR3: CASSLGSEAFF
DNA: TGCGCCAGCAGCTTGGGGTCTGAAGCTTTCTTT

D: .
J: TRBJ1-2
size: .
V: TRBV15
CDR3: CATSRDRGEGYTF
DNA: TGTGCCACCAGCAGAGATCGGGGGGAGGGCTACACCTTC

D: .
J: TRBJ2-5
size: .
V: TRBV5-1
CDR3: CASSPGAGPQETQYF
DNA: TGCGCCAGCAGCCCGGGGGCGGGACCACAAGAGACCCAGTACTTC

D: .
J: TRBJ1-4
size: once
V: TRBV7-8
CDR3: CASSPRAPGEKLFF
DNA: TGTGCCAGCAGCCCGAGAGCTCCCGGTGAAAAACTGTTTTTT

D: .
J: TRBJ2-1
size: .
V: TRBV2
CDR3: CASMVAANLQFF
DNA: TGTGCCAGCATGGTAGCCGCCAACCTGCAGTTCTTC

D: .
J: TRBJ2-1
size: .
V: TRBV6-1
CDR3: CASSESRYEQFF
DNA: TGTGCCAGCAGTGAAAGTCGGTATGAGCAGTTCTTC

D: .
J: TRBJ1-2
size: .
V: TRBV20-1
CDR3: CSAPDSYGYTF
DNA: TGCAGTGCCCCGGACAGTTATGGCTACACCTTC

D: .
J: TRBJ1-3
size: .
V: TRBV21-1
CDR3: CASSKEEGTGPSYSGNTIYF
DNA: TGTGCCAGCAGCAAAGAGGAGGGGACAGGGCCTAGCTACTCTGGAAACACCATATATTTT

D: .
J: TRBJ1-5
size: .
V: TRBV21-1
CDR3: CASSNLGHYSNQPQHF
DNA: TGTGCCAGCAGCAACCTCGGACACTATAGCAATCAGCCCCAGCATTTT

D: TRBD1
J: TRBJ1-1
size: .
V: TRBV7-2
CDR3: CASSRQGGLSTEAFF
DNA: TGTGCCAGCAGCCGACAGGGAGGTCTGAGCACTGAAGCTTTCTTT

D: .
J: TRBJ2-7
size: .
V: TRBV5-6
CDR3: CASSLYPYEQYF
DNA: TGTGCCAGCAGCTTGTACCCCTACGAGCAGTACTTC

D: TRBD1
J: TRBJ2-6
size: .
V: TRBV19
CDR3: CASRDRSSGANVLTF
DNA: TGTGCCAGCCGGGACAGGAGCTCTGGGGCCAACGTCCTGACTTTC

D: .
J: TRBJ2-7
size: once
V: TRBV9
CDR3: CASSVDVGAYEQYF
DNA: TGTGCCAGCAGCGTAGACGTGGGGGCCTACGAGCAGTACTTC